Below are 13 T cell receptor beta chains sequenced from a single sample in a study of cytomegalovirus exposure and HLA in healthy donors. The PCR was carried out with 60 Vbeta primers and 13 Jbeta primers. Produced via immunoSEQ multiplex PCR; TCRdb's table is partial and in-frame only. The sample shows about 130,000 clones, approximately 80% of them seen only once. Sequencing was performed on PBMCs. The source is a girl under 10 years old in good health and CMV-seronegative.

DNA for the CDR3: TGCGCCAGCAGACTAGTCGACTCCTACAATGAGCAGTTCTTC. Residues: CASRLVDSYNEQFF. The rearrangement links TRBV5-1 to TRBJ2-1; D may be TRBD2 (5 bases). V lost 5 bases, J lost 0 bases, and 9 bases lay in between. The length of the CDR3 is 14 residues. The V gene's germline CDR1 is SGHRS and CDR2 YFSETQ.

This chain links TRBV28 with TRBJ1-4; D call uncertain. The CDR3 is 15 amino acids. Germline loops: CDR1 MDHEN, CDR2 SYDVKM. Trimming cost V 4 bases and J 6 bases, with 15 bases left between them. The chain's CDR3 is CASSSRSSHHEKLFF. CDR3 coding DNA: TGTGCCAGCAGTTCCCGGTCTAGTCACCATGAAAAACTGTTTTTT.

This clone was detected a few times. The V call is TRBV18, the J call TRBJ1-1; D remains unclear. Germline V gene data show CDR1 as KGHSH and CDR2 as LQKENI. Trimming stripped 0 bases from V and 4 bases from J, with 6 bases between. The CDR3 is made up of 13 amino acids. The CDR3 DNA reads TGTGCCAGCTCACCACCGTCGGTCACTGAAGCTTTCTTT. It specifies CASSPPSVTEAFF.

The chain combines TRBV28 with TRBJ1-4; 9 nucleotides match TRBD1. The CDR3 has 14 residues. Germline assignment: CDR1 MDHEN and CDR2 SYDVKM. The J segment lost 8 bases and the V segment lost 6 bases, leaving 7 bases of the junction unmatched. The DNA of the CDR3 is TGTGCCAGCAGCGGACAGGGGCGAGGGGAAAAACTGTTTTTT. This codes for CASSGQGRGEKLFF.

The rearrangement links TRBV6-6 to TRBJ1-4, with D perhaps TRBD1 (5 bases). The germline CDR1 and CDR2 sequences are MNHNY and SVGAGI (reference sequence). This CDR3 contains 13 residues. The V end lost 3 bases, the J end lost 8 bases, and 10 bases lay between the germline ends. The CDR3 reads CASSYSGQEKLFF. The CDR3 coding sequence is TGTGCCAGCAGTTATTCAGGGCAGGAAAAACTGTTTTTT.

In its sample, this clone was seen once. The CDR3 nucleotides read TGCAGCGTTACTAGCGGGCAAGAGACCCAGTACTTC. Encoded protein: CSVTSGQETQYF. This chain joins TRBV29-1 and TRBJ2-5, with 9 bases aligning to TRBD2. The CDR3 contains 12 residues. The germline V gene encodes CDR1 SQVTM and CDR2 ANQGSEA. J lost 2 bases, V lost 5 bases, and 0 bases had no gene match.

The chain recombines TRBV23-1 with TRBJ2-5; 7 bases map to TRBD2. Being an ORF, TRBV23-1 has a function that is uncertain. The V segment lost 0 bases and the J segment 4 bases; nucleotides outside the gene matches: 5. CDR3 size: 15 residues. The CDR3 loop reads CASSQSGGEGETQYF. The CDR3 DNA follows: TGCGCCAGCAGTCAATCGGGGGGGGAGGGAGAGACCCAGTACTTC.

The J gene is TRBJ2-2, the V gene TRBV30; 8 bases align to TRBD1. Per germline, CDR1 GTSNPN and CDR2 SVGIG (reference sequence). The CDR3 spans 15 residues. J was trimmed by 2 bases and V by 4 bases; bases with no gene match: 6. The CDR3 loop reads CAWKSGTGNTGELFF. The CDR3 DNA is TGTGCCTGGAAGTCCGGGACAGGCAACACCGGGGAGCTGTTTTTT.

The J gene is TRBJ1-1, the V gene TRBV7-3, with D possibly TRBD1 on 6 matching bases. Germline-derived CDR1 and CDR2 are SGHTA and FQGTGA. The CDR3 runs 14 residues. Trimming shortened V by 5 bases and J by 3 bases, and 13 bases separated the two germline ends. The CDR3 sequence is CASSQTGKDTEAFF. Written as DNA, the CDR3 is TGTGCCAGCAGCCAGACAGGAAAGGACACTGAAGCTTTCTTT.

The chain employs TRBV27 and TRBJ2-7, with 10 bases aligning to TRBD2. The CDR3 extends over 15 amino acids. The V gene end was trimmed by 2 bases and the J gene end by 3 bases; junction bases not matched to a gene: 4. Per germline, CDR1 MNHEY and CDR2 SMNVEV (reference sequence). CDR3 in amino acids: CASSLLLAGRYEQYF. The CDR3 coding sequence is TGTGCCAGCAGTTTACTACTAGCGGGACGCTACGAGCAGTACTTC.

This clone was recorded only once. J is TRBJ1-2 and V is TRBV28, with a possible D match to TRBD1 (5 bases). The CDR3 runs 13 residues. CDR1 and CDR2 (germline): MDHEN, SYDVKM. V lost 3 bases and J 7 bases, leaving 12 bases between the germline ends. The CDR3 reads CASSFRGIAGYTF. Written as DNA, the CDR3 is TGTGCCAGCAGTTTTCGGGGGATCGCTGGCTACACCTTC.

The chain uses TRBV7-8 and TRBJ1-3; 8 positions match TRBD1. V gave up 5 bases and J gave up 4 bases; unmatched junction bases: 7. The CDR3 runs 15 residues. Germline CDR1 and CDR2: SGHVS and FQNEAQ. The CDR3: CASSPRTGKGNTIYF. The CDR3 DNA sequence: TGTGCCAGCAGCCCACGGACAGGGAAAGGAAACACCATATATTTT.

J is TRBJ2-2 and V is TRBV19; D is unresolved. This CDR3 spans 14 amino acids. V dropped 4 bases and J dropped 0 bases, with 6 bases sitting between them. CDR1 and CDR2 (germline): LNHDA, SQIVND (reference sequence). In DNA, the CDR3 is TGTGCCAGTAGTACGACAACGAACACCGGGGAGCTGTTTTTT. Encoded protein: CASSTTTNTGELFF.